This T cell receptor beta chain comes out of a study of somatic mutations in cytotoxic T cells in rheumatoid arthritis. Study at large: Sorted by flow to nearly 100% purity were some V beta antibody-stained T-cell populations, including V beta1+ cells sequenced for TCRB. The study, taken as a whole, reports: For rheumatoid arthritis patients, the slight TRBV07 underrepresentation lacked multiple-comparison adjustment. No significant CD8+ T-cell clonality difference was found between rheumatoid arthritis patients and age-matched controls.

With regard to this clone: The target antigen is unknown.

With median age approximately 59 years (range about 20-70) and approximately 53% female, healthy controls came from blood donor buffy coats. Profiling relied on immunoSEQ multiplex PCR, and the TCRdb table lists in-frame clones only, not all of them. The repertoire holds approximately 9,800 clones, with about four fifths as singletons. Deletions cut 4 bases from V and 0 bases from J, with 11 bases between. The V gene's germline CDR1 is SGHKS and CDR2 YYEKEE (reference sequence). The CDR3 contains 14 residues. The material sequenced was CD8+ T cells sorted from blood. V usage is TRBV5-5 and J usage is TRBJ2-7; D is ambiguous. The clonotype was recovered from a woman in her forties or fifties in good health. The CDR3 DNA reads TGTGCCAGCAGCGCAAGTCCGGGCTCCTACGAGCAGTACTTC. Protein sequence: CASSASPGSYEQYF.